These T cell receptor beta chains were read from a single sample in a study of blood T cells in healthy people across ages. TCRdb processed the 5' RACE reads anew with MiXCR; each CDR3 protein has one entry. The sample holds 1.4 million or so distinct CDR3 sequences; 35% to 45% are singletons and the top ten take over 3.5%. What was sequenced was blood. The receptors come from a young woman in good health. Both conserved end residues are part of each CDR3. A D gene is named only where the DNA matches it firmly. Not all rows give a size; the values are once, few, many and, for expanded clones, a class.

j_gene: TRBJ2-1
v_gene: TRBV7-2
d_gene: TRBD1
abundance: few
CDR3nt: TGTGCCAGCAGTTCCGGGACAGGGGGCTTCTACAATGAGCAGTTCTTC
CDR3aa: CASSSGTGGFYNEQFF

j_gene: TRBJ2-1
v_gene: TRBV12-3/TRBV12-4
d_gene: TRBD2
abundance: -
CDR3nt: TGTGCCAGCAGTACCTATGGGGCGGGGGGGCCGAATGAGCGGTTCTTC
CDR3aa: CASSTYGAGGPNERFF

j_gene: TRBJ1-6
v_gene: TRBV20-1
d_gene: -
abundance: -
CDR3nt: TGCAGTGCCCAATCGACGAGTAATTCACCCCTCCACTTT
CDR3aa: CSAQSTSNSPLHF

j_gene: TRBJ2-1
v_gene: TRBV7-2
d_gene: TRBD2
abundance: -
CDR3nt: TGTGCCAGCAGCTTAGGTCGGGAGGGCCCGTTCTTC
CDR3aa: CASSLGREGPFF

j_gene: TRBJ2-3
v_gene: TRBV5-4
d_gene: -
abundance: -
CDR3nt: TGTGCCAGCAGCTCGGCGGCGGAGGCAGATACGCAGTATTTT
CDR3aa: CASSSAAEADTQYF

j_gene: TRBJ1-6
v_gene: TRBV6-1
d_gene: -
abundance: -
CDR3nt: TGTGCCAGCAGTGAACCGGGACAAATAAATTCACCCCTCCACTTT
CDR3aa: CASSEPGQINSPLHF

j_gene: TRBJ1-6
v_gene: TRBV20-1
d_gene: TRBD1
abundance: -
CDR3nt: TGCAGTGCTACCGCCGGGACAGGGACCTTTGATTCACCCCTCCACTTT
CDR3aa: CSATAGTGTFDSPLHF

j_gene: TRBJ2-1
v_gene: TRBV9
d_gene: TRBD2
abundance: -
CDR3nt: TGTGCCAGCAGCGTAGCGACTAGCGGGGGGGCCCGAAATGAGCAGTTCTTC
CDR3aa: CASSVATSGGARNEQFF

j_gene: TRBJ2-7
v_gene: TRBV15
d_gene: TRBD2
abundance: -
CDR3nt: TGTGCCACCAGCACAAGACTAGCGGCTACGAACGAGCAGTACTTC
CDR3aa: CATSTRLAATNEQYF

j_gene: TRBJ2-5
v_gene: TRBV7-2
d_gene: TRBD2
abundance: -
CDR3nt: TGTGCCAGCAGCTTAGTGTGGACTAGCAGGGAGACCCAGTACTTC
CDR3aa: CASSLVWTSRETQYF

j_gene: TRBJ1-1
v_gene: TRBV6-6
d_gene: -
abundance: -
CDR3nt: TGTGCCGGAAGGACGGGACGAACTGAAGCTTTCTTT
CDR3aa: CAGRTGRTEAFF

j_gene: TRBJ2-7
v_gene: TRBV4-1
d_gene: TRBD1
abundance: many
CDR3nt: TGCGCCAGCAGCCAACCGGGACAGGGGGTATACGAGCAGTACTTC
CDR3aa: CASSQPGQGVYEQYF

j_gene: TRBJ2-5
v_gene: TRBV12-3/TRBV12-4
d_gene: TRBD1
abundance: few
CDR3nt: TGTGCCAGCAGCCTCCGGTGGACAGGGATTCGGGAGACCCAGTACTTC
CDR3aa: CASSLRWTGIRETQYF

j_gene: TRBJ2-3
v_gene: TRBV6-1
d_gene: TRBD2
abundance: -
CDR3nt: TGTGCCAGCAGCCCGGGACTAGCGGGAGTGCTGCCCACAGATACGCAGTATTTT
CDR3aa: CASSPGLAGVLPTDTQYF

j_gene: TRBJ2-1
v_gene: TRBV7-9
d_gene: -
abundance: -
CDR3nt: TGTGCCAGCAGCTTAGATCGCAGAGAGCAGTTCTTC
CDR3aa: CASSLDRREQFF

j_gene: TRBJ1-4
v_gene: TRBV7-6
d_gene: -
abundance: few
CDR3nt: TGTGCCAGCAGCCCCCTCCCGGGGCAGGGCGATGAAAAACTGTTTTTT
CDR3aa: CASSPLPGQGDEKLFF

j_gene: TRBJ2-5
v_gene: TRBV12-3/TRBV12-4
d_gene: -
abundance: -
CDR3nt: TGTGCCAGCAGTTTACCCAGGGGTGAGGGCCGAGAGACCCAGTACTTC
CDR3aa: CASSLPRGEGRETQYF

j_gene: TRBJ1-2
v_gene: TRBV30
d_gene: TRBD1
abundance: -
CDR3nt: TGTGCCTGGAGTGTCCAGGGGGACTATGGCTACACCTTC
CDR3aa: CAWSVQGDYGYTF

j_gene: TRBJ1-5
v_gene: TRBV27
d_gene: TRBD1
abundance: -
CDR3nt: TGTGCCAGCAGCCCCGGGAGGGGGCGCGATCGGCCCCAGCATTTT
CDR3aa: CASSPGRGRDRPQHF

j_gene: TRBJ2-1
v_gene: TRBV7-9
d_gene: -
abundance: -
CDR3nt: TGTGCCAGCAGCTCCGAGGGGGATCCCGATGAGCAGTTCTTC
CDR3aa: CASSSEGDPDEQFF

j_gene: TRBJ2-1
v_gene: TRBV16
d_gene: TRBD1
abundance: -
CDR3nt: TGTGCCAGCAGCCTACGGGACAGATCCAATGAGCAGTTCTTC
CDR3aa: CASSLRDRSNEQFF

j_gene: TRBJ2-1
v_gene: TRBV20-1
d_gene: TRBD2
abundance: many
CDR3nt: TGCAGTGCCTATACTAGCGGGAGGTCCTACAATGAGCAGTTCTTC
CDR3aa: CSAYTSGRSYNEQFF

j_gene: TRBJ2-1
v_gene: TRBV2
d_gene: TRBD2
abundance: -
CDR3nt: TGTGCCAGCAGCAGGGACTACTACAATGAGCAGTTCTTC
CDR3aa: CASSRDYYNEQFF

j_gene: TRBJ2-5
v_gene: TRBV18
d_gene: -
abundance: few
CDR3nt: TGTGCCAGCTCACCACCGCCCCCCGGGTGGGAGACCCAGTACTTC
CDR3aa: CASSPPPPGWETQYF

j_gene: TRBJ1-4
v_gene: TRBV30
d_gene: -
abundance: -
CDR3nt: TGTGCCTGGAGTATACGACACGGAGAAAAACTGTTTTTT
CDR3aa: CAWSIRHGEKLFF

j_gene: TRBJ1-1
v_gene: TRBV7-2
d_gene: -
abundance: few
CDR3nt: TGTGCCAGCCGTCCGGGGTACACTGAAGCTTTCTTT
CDR3aa: CASRPGYTEAFF

j_gene: TRBJ2-7
v_gene: TRBV12-3/TRBV12-4
d_gene: -
abundance: -
CDR3nt: TGTGCCAGCCGAAAGATCGGGACGGATATGCAGTACTTC
CDR3aa: CASRKIGTDMQYF

j_gene: TRBJ2-3
v_gene: TRBV4-2
d_gene: TRBD2
abundance: few
CDR3nt: TGTGCCAGCAGCCAAGGGACTAGCGGAGGGCCAGATACGCAGTATTTT
CDR3aa: CASSQGTSGGPDTQYF

j_gene: TRBJ2-5
v_gene: TRBV12-3/TRBV12-4
d_gene: -
abundance: -
CDR3nt: TGTGCCAGCAGTTTACACAGGACGGCGATTGTACTTCCAGAGACCCAGTACTTC
CDR3aa: CASSLHRTAIVLPETQYF

j_gene: TRBJ1-1
v_gene: TRBV5-1
d_gene: -
abundance: -
CDR3nt: TGCGCCAGCAGCTTCGGGACGGAGAACACTGAAGCTTTCTTT
CDR3aa: CASSFGTENTEAFF

j_gene: TRBJ1-5
v_gene: TRBV20-1
d_gene: -
abundance: -
CDR3nt: TGCAGTGCTAGAGATGCCGGTCAGCCCCAGCATTTT
CDR3aa: CSARDAGQPQHF

j_gene: TRBJ2-1
v_gene: TRBV4-1
d_gene: -
abundance: -
CDR3nt: TGCGCCAGCAGCCAAGAATGGACGGGGCACAGAGTACACAAAGAGCAGTTCTTC
CDR3aa: CASSQEWTGHRVHKEQFF

j_gene: TRBJ1-5
v_gene: TRBV7-2
d_gene: TRBD1
abundance: -
CDR3nt: TGTGCCAGCAGCACTCGGACAGGTCTGCCTCTGCGGCCCCAGCATTTT
CDR3aa: CASSTRTGLPLRPQHF

j_gene: TRBJ2-3
v_gene: TRBV20-1
d_gene: TRBD2
abundance: many
CDR3nt: TGCAGTGCTAGAGGCGGGGGAGATACGCAGTATTTT
CDR3aa: CSARGGGDTQYF

j_gene: TRBJ2-5
v_gene: TRBV2
d_gene: -
abundance: -
CDR3nt: TGTGCCAGCAGTGAGATCGGGGGTATAGAGACCCAGTACTTC
CDR3aa: CASSEIGGIETQYF

j_gene: TRBJ2-3
v_gene: TRBV12-3/TRBV12-4
d_gene: TRBD2
abundance: -
CDR3nt: TGTGCCAGCAGTTCCCAGCGGGGGGCAGATACGCAGTATTTT
CDR3aa: CASSSQRGADTQYF

j_gene: TRBJ1-6
v_gene: TRBV25-1
d_gene: TRBD1
abundance: -
CDR3nt: TGTGCCAGCAGTGAATTGGACAGGGGCCCCGAAGGATATAATTCACCCCTCCACTTT
CDR3aa: CASSELDRGPEGYNSPLHF

j_gene: TRBJ2-7
v_gene: TRBV6-5
d_gene: -
abundance: few
CDR3nt: TGTGCCAGCAGTTACTCGGCGGGGATGTCCTACGAGCAGTACTTC
CDR3aa: CASSYSAGMSYEQYF

j_gene: TRBJ2-7
v_gene: TRBV6-5
d_gene: -
abundance: once
CDR3nt: TGTGCCAGCAGTTCCCCTACCAGAACAGGGATCGGGTACGAGCAGTACTTC
CDR3aa: CASSSPTRTGIGYEQYF

j_gene: TRBJ2-3
v_gene: TRBV9
d_gene: -
abundance: -
CDR3nt: TGTACCAGCAGCCCGATGGGAACCTTCGAGACAGATACGCAGTATTTT
CDR3aa: CTSSPMGTFETDTQYF

j_gene: TRBJ1-1
v_gene: TRBV14
d_gene: -
abundance: -
CDR3nt: TGTGCCAGCAGCCAGACATTTAACACTGAAGCTTTCTTT
CDR3aa: CASSQTFNTEAFF

j_gene: TRBJ2-7
v_gene: TRBV4-2
d_gene: -
abundance: -
CDR3nt: TGTGCCAGCAGTCAAGCTCCCTTTTGGGTTCAGTACTTC
CDR3aa: CASSQAPFWVQYF

j_gene: TRBJ2-2
v_gene: TRBV7-2
d_gene: -
abundance: -
CDR3nt: TGTGCCAGCACCACACAGGGTAGTCTCACCGGGGAGCTGTTTTTT
CDR3aa: CASTTQGSLTGELFF